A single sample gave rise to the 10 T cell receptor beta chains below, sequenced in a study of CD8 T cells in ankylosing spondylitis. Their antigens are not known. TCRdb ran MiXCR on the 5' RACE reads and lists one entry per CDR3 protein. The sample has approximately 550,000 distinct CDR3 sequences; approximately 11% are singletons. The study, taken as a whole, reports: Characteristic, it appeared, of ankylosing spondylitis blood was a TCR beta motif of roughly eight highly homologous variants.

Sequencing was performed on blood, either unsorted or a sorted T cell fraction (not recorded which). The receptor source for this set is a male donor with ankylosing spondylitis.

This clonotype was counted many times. CDR3: CSVEKAGRPNEQYV. The CDR3 nucleotides read TGCAGCGTTGAGAAAGCGGGACGCCCTAACGAGCAGTACGTC. The V and J genes are TRBV29-1 and TRBJ2-7, with 7 bases fitting TRBD2. Per germline, CDR1 SQVTM and CDR2 ANQGSEA. The CDR3 has 14 residues. Unmatched junction bases numbered 10, after V lost 3 bases and J lost 5 bases.

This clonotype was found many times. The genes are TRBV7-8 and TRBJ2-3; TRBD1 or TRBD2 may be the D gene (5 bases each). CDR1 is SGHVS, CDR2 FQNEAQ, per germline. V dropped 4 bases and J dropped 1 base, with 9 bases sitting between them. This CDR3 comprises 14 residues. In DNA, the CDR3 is TGTGCCAGCAGCTCGGGACCCGGCACAGATACGCAGTATTTT. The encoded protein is CASSSGPGTDTQYF.

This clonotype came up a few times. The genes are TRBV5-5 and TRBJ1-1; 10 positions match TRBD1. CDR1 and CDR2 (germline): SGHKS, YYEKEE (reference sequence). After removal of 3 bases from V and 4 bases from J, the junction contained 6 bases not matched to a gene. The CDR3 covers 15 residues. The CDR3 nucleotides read TGTGCCAGCAGCTGGATGACAGGGGGCACCACTGAAGCTTTCTTT. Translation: CASSWMTGGTTEAFF. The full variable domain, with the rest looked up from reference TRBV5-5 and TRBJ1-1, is DAGVTQSPTHLIKTRGQQVTLRCSPISGHKSVSWYQQVLGQGPQFIFQYYEKEERGRGNFPDRFSARQFPNYSSELNVNALLLGDSALYLCASSWMTGGTTEAFFGQGTRLTVV.

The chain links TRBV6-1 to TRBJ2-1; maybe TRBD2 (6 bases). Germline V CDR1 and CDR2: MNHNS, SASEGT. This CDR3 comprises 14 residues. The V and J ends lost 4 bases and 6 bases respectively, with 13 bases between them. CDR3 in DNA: TGTGCCAGCAGTGGCCCCGGGAGTAGCAATGAGCAGTTCTTC. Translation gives CASSGPGSSNEQFF.

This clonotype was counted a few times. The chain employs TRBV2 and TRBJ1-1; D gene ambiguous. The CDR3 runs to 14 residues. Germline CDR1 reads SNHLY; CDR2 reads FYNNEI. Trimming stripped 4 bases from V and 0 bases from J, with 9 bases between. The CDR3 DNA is TGTGCCAGCAGTGTGGCGCAGGTGAACACTGAAGCTTTCTTT. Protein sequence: CASSVAQVNTEAFF.

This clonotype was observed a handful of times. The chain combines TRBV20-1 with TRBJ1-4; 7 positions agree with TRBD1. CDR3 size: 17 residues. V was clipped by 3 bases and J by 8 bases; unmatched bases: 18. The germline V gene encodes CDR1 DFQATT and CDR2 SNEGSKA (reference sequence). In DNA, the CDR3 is TGCAGTGCTAGCAACCGGGACAGCGGGGCCCTATGGGAAAAACTGTTTTTT. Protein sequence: CSASNRDSGALWEKLFF.

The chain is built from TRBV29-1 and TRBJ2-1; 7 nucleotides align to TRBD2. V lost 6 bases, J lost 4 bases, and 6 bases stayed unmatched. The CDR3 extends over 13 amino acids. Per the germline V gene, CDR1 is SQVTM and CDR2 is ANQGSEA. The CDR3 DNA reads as TGCAGCGTATCTCTAGCGGAGTACAATGAGCAGTTCTTC. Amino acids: CSVSLAEYNEQFF.

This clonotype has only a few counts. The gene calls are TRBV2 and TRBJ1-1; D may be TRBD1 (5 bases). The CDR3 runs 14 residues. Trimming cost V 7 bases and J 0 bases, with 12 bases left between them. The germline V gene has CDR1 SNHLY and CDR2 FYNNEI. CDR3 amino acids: CASNRDGMNTEAFF. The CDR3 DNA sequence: TGTGCCAGCAATCGGGACGGCATGAACACTGAAGCTTTCTTT. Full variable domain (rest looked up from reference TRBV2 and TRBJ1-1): EPEVTQTPSHQVTQMGQEVILRCVPISNHLYFYWYRQILGQKVEFLVSFYNNEISEKSEIFDDQFSVERPDGSNFTLKIRSTKLEDSAMYFCASNRDGMNTEAFFGQGTRLTVV.

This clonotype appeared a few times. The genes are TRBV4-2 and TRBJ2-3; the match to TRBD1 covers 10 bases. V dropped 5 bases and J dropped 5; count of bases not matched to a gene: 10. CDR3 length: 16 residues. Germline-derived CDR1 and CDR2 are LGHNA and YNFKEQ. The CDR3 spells CASSKPGQGFLDTQYF. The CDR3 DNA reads TGTGCCAGCAGCAAACCGGGACAGGGGTTTTTAGATACGCAGTATTTT.

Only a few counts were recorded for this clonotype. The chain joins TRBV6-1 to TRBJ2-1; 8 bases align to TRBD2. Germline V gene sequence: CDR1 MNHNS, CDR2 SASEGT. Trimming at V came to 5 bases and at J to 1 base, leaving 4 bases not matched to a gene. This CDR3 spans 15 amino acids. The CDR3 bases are TGTGCCAGCAGTCCCGCGGGGGGTTCCTACAATGAGCAGTTCTTC. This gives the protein CASSPAGGSYNEQFF.